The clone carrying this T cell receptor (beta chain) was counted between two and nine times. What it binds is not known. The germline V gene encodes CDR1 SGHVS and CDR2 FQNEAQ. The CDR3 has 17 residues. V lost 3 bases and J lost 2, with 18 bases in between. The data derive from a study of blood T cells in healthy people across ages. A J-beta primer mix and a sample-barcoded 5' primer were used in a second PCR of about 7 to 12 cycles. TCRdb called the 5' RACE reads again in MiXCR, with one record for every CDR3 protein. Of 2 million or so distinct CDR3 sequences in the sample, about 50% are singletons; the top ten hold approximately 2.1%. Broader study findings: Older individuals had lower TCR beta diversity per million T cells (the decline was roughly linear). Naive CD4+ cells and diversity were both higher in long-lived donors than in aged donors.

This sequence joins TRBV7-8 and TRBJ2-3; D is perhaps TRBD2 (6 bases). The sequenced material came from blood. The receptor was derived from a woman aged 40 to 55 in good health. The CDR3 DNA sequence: TGTGCCAGCAGCTTGATGGGACCGGGACTTTACACAGATACGCAGTATTTT. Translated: CASSLMGPGLYTDTQYF.